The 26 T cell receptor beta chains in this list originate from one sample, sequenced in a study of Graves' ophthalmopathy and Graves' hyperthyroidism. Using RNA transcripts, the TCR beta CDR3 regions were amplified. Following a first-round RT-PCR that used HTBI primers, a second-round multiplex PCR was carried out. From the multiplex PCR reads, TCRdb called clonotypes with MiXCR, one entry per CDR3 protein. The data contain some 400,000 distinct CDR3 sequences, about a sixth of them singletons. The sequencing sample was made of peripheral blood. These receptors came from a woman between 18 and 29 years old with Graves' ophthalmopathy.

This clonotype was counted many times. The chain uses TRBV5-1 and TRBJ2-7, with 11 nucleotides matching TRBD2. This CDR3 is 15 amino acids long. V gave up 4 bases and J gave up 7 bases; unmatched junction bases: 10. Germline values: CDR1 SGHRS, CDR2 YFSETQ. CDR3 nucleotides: TGCGCCAGCAGCGACACCGGGACTAGCGGAGGGGAGCAGTACTTC. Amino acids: CASSDTGTSGGEQYF.

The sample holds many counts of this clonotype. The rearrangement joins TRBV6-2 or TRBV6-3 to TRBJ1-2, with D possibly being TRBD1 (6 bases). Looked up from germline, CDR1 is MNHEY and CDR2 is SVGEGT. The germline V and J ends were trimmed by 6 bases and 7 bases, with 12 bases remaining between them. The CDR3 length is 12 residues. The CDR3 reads CASREQGRGYTF. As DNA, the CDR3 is TGTGCCAGCAGGGAACAGGGTCGTGGCTACACCTTC.

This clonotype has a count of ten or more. For the CDR3, the DNA is TGTGCCAGCAGTTTTGCTAGCGGGGGGGCCCCGAACACCGGGGAGCTGTTTTTT. Protein: CASSFASGGAPNTGELFF. The rearrangement joins TRBV28 to TRBJ2-2; 12 bases match TRBD2. CDR1 MDHEN and CDR2 SYDVKM come from the germline V gene. V lost 3 bases and J lost 0; bases outside the gene matches: 5. CDR3 length: 18 amino acids.

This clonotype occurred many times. The CDR3 loop is CAISDRDYEQYF. DNA of the CDR3: TGTGCCATCAGCGACAGGGATTACGAGCAGTACTTC. The chain recombines TRBV10-3 with TRBJ2-7; 7 positions match TRBD1. The CDR3 runs 12 residues. V trimming: 6 bases; J trimming: 4 bases; junction bases outside the gene matches: 3. Germline-derived CDR1 and CDR2 are ENHRY and SYGVKD.

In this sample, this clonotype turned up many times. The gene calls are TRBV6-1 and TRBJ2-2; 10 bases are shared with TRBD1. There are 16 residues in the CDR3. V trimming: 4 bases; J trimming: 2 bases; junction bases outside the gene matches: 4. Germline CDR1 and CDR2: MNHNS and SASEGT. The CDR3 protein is CASSGGTGVNTGELFF. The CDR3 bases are TGTGCCAGCAGTGGAGGGACAGGGGTCAACACCGGGGAGCTGTTTTTT.

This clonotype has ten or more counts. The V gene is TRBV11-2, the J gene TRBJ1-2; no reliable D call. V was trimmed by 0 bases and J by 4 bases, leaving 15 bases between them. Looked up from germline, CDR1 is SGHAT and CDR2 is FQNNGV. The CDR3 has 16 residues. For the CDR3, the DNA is TGTGCCAGCAGCTTAGAAGCGGGCAGACTTCCCTATGGCTACACCTTC. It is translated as CASSLEAGRLPYGYTF. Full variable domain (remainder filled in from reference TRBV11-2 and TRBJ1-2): EAGVAQSPRYKIIEKRQSVAFWCNPISGHATLYWYQQILGQGPKLLIQFQNNGVVDDSQLPKDRFSAERLKGVDSTLKIQPAKLEDSAVYLCASSLEAGRLPYGYTFGSGTRLTVV.

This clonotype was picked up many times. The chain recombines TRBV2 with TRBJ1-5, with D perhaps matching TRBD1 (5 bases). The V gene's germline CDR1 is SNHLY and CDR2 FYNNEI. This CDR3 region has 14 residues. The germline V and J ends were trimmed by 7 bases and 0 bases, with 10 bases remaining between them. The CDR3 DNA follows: TGTGCCAGCAATAGGGGCGTTAGCAATCAGCCCCAGCATTTT. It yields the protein CASNRGVSNQPQHF.

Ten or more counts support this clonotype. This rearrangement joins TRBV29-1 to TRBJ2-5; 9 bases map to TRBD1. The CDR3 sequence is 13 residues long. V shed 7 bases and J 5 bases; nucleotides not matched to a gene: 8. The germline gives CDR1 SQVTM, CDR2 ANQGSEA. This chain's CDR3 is CSEASDRGETQYF. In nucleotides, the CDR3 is TGCAGCGAGGCCTCCGACAGGGGGGAGACCCAGTACTTC.

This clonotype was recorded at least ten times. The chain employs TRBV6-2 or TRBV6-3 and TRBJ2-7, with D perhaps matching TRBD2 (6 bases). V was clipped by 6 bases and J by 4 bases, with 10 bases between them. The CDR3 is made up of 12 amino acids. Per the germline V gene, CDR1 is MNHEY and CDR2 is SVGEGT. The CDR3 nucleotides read TGTGCCAGCAGCTCGGCGGGATACGAGCAGTACTTC. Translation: CASSSAGYEQYF.

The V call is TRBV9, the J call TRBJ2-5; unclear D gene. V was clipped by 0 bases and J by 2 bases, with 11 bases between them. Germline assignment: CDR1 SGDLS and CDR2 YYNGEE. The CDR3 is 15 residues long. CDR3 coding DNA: TGTGCCAGCAGCGTAGGGTCCCAGAGTCAAGAGACCCAGTACTTC. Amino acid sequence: CASSVGSQSQETQYF.

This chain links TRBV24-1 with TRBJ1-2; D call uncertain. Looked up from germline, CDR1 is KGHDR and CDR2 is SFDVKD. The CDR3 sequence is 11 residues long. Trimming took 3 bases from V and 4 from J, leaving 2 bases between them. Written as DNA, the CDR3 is TGTGCCACCAGTGATGCCTATGGCTACACCTTC. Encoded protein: CATSDAYGYTF.

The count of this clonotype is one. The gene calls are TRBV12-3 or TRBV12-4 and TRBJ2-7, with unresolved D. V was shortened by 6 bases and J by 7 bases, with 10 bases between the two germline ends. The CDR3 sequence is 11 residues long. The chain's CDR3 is CASSQTMEQYF. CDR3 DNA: TGTGCCAGCAGCCAGACGATGGAGCAGTACTTC.

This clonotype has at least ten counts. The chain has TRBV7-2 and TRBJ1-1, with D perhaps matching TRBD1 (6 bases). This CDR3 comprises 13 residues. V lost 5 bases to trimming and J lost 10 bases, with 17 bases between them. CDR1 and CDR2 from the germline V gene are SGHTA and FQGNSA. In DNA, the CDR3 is TGTGCCAGCAGCCGACCCGGACAGACCGCAGCTTTCTTT. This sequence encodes CASSRPGQTAAFF.

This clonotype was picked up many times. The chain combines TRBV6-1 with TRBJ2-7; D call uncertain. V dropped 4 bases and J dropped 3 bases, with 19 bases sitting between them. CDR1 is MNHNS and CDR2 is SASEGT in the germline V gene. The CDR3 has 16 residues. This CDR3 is CASSAPQHDGLYEQYF. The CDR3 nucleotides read TGTGCCAGCAGTGCCCCTCAGCATGACGGCCTCTACGAGCAGTACTTC.

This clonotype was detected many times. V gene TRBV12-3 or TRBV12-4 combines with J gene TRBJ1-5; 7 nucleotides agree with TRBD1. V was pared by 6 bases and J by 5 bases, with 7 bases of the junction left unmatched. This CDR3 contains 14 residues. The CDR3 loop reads CASSLTGDHQPQHF. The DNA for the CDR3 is TGTGCCAGCAGCCTAACAGGGGACCATCAGCCCCAGCATTTT.

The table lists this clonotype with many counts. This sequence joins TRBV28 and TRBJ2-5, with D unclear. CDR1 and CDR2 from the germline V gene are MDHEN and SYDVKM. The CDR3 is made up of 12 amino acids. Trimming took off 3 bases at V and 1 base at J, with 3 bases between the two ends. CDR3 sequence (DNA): TGTGCCAGCAGTTTGCCCCAAGAGACCCAGTACTTC. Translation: CASSLPQETQYF. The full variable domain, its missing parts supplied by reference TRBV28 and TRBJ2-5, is DVKVTQSSRYLVKRTGEKVFLECVQDMDHENMFWYRQDPGLGLRLIYFSYDVKMKEKGDIPEGYSVSREKKERFSLILESASTNQTSMYLCASSLPQETQYFGPGTRLLVL.

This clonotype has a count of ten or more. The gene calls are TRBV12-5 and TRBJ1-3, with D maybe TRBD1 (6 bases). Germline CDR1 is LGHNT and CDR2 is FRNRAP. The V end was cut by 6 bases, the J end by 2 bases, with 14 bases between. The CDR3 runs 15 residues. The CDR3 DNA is TGTGCTAGTGGCTCCCCAGGGGCGGCTGGAAACACCATATATTTT. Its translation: CASGSPGAAGNTIYF.

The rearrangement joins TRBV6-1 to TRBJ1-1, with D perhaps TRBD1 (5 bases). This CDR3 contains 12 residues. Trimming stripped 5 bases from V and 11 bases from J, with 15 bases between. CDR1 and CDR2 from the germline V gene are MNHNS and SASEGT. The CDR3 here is CASSSTTGAAFF. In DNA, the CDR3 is TGTGCCAGCAGTAGTACCACTGGGGCGGCTTTCTTT.

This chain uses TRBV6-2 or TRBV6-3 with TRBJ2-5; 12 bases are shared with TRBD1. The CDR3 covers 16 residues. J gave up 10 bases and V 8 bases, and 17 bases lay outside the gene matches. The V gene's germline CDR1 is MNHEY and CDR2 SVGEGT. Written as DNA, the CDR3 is TGTGCCAGCGGATTGAACCGGGACAGGGGGCTGGGAGGCCAGTACTTC. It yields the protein CASGLNRDRGLGGQYF.

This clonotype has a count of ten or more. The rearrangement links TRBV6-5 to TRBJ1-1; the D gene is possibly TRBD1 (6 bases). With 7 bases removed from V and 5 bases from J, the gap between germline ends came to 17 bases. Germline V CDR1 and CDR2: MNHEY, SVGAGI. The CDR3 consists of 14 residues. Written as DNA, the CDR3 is TGTGCCAGCAATTTGGACAGCCCTGTTACTGAAGCTTTCTTT. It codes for CASNLDSPVTEAFF.

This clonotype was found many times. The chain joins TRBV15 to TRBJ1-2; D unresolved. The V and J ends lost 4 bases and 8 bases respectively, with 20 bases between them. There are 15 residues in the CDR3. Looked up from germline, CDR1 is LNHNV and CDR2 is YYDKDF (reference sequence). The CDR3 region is CATSTVGIGMKGYTF. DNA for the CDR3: TGTGCCACCAGCACGGTAGGGATTGGGATGAAGGGCTACACCTTC.

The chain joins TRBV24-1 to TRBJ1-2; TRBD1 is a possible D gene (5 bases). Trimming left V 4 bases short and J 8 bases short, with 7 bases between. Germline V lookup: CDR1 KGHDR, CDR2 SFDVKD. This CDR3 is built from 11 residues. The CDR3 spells CATSEGDGYTF. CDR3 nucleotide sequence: TGTGCCACCAGTGAGGGGGACGGCTACACCTTC.

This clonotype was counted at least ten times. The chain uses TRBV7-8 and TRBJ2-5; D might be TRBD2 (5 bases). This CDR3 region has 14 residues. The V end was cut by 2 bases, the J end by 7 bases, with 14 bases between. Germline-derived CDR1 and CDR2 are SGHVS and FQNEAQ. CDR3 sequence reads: CASSLKAEVGTQYF. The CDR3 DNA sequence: TGTGCCAGCAGCTTAAAAGCGGAGGTCGGGACCCAGTACTTC.

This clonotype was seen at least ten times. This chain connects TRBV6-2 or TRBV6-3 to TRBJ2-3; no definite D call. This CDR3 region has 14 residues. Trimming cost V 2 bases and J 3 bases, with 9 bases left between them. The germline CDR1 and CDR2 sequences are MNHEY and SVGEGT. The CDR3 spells CASSYPQETDTQYF. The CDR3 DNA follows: TGTGCCAGCAGTTACCCCCAGGAGACAGATACGCAGTATTTT.

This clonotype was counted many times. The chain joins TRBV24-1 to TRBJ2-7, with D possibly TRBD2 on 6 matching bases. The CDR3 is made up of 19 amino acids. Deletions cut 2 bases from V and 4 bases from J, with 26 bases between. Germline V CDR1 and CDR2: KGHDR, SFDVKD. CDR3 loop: CATSDSDPSPGLSKYEQYF. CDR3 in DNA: TGTGCCACCAGTGATTCCGATCCTTCGCCGGGACTCTCTAAATACGAGCAGTACTTC.

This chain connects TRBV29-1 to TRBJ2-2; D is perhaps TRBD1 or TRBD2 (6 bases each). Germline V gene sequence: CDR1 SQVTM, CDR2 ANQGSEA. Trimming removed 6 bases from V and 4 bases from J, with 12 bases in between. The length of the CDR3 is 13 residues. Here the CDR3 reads CSVGGVGTGELFF. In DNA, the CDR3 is TGCAGCGTGGGGGGCGTTGGCACCGGGGAGCTGTTTTTT.